This passage covers 29 T cell receptor beta chains from one sample sequenced in a study of T cell responses to AZD1222 COVID-19 vaccine. Generated by immunoSEQ multiplex PCR, the TCRdb table keeps only in-frame clones and is missing some. The sample holds some 170,000 clones; 90% to 95% are singletons and the top ten take 5.1%. The specimen was peripheral blood, collected 28 days after the second AZD1222 dose. The receptors derive from an adult who received the AZD1222 COVID-19 vaccine.

V gene TRBV4-3 combines with J gene TRBJ2-2, with 10 bases identical to TRBD2. V gave up 0 bases and J gave up 3 bases; unmatched junction bases: 4. This CDR3 spans 17 amino acids. Germline-derived CDR1 and CDR2 are LGHNA and YSLEER. The CDR3 reads CASSQDPSGSYTGELFF. CDR3 sequence (DNA): TGCGCCAGCAGCCAAGATCCTAGCGGGAGTTACACCGGGGAGCTGTTTTTT.

The chain carries TRBV7-9 and TRBJ2-7; TRBD2 aligns across 11 bases. V dropped 3 bases and J dropped 6; count of bases not matched to a gene: 4. The length of the CDR3 is 14 residues. Per the germline V gene, CDR1 is SEHNR and CDR2 is FQNEAQ (reference sequence). CDR3 nucleotide sequence: TGTGCCAGCAGCTTTAGCGGGAGGGCCCCCGAGCAGTACTTC. Protein sequence: CASSFSGRAPEQYF.

The V gene is TRBV5-4, the J gene TRBJ1-1, with unresolved D. Trimming shortened V by 4 bases and J by 3 bases, and 10 bases separated the two germline ends. Germline V lookup: CDR1 SGHNT, CDR2 YYREEE (reference sequence). The CDR3 runs to 13 residues. CDR3 nucleotide sequence: TGTGCCAGCAGCATCAACCGGGACACTGAAGCTTTCTTT. Protein product: CASSINRDTEAFF.

This chain joins TRBV18 and TRBJ2-5; 9 bases agree with TRBD1. CDR3 size: 15 residues. J was trimmed by 5 bases and V by 5 bases; bases with no gene match: 9. Germline loops: CDR1 KGHSH, CDR2 LQKENI. CDR3 nucleotides: TGTGCCAGCTCAGCTGGGACAGGGCATAGGGAGACCCAGTACTTC. Amino acids: CASSAGTGHRETQYF. Filled out from reference TRBV18 and TRBJ2-5, the complete variable domain reads NAGVMQNPRHLVRRRGQEARLRCSPMKGHSHVYWYRQLPEEGLKFMVYLQKENIIDESGMPKERFSAEFPKEGPSILRIQQVVRGDSAAYFCASSAGTGHRETQYFGPGTRLLVL.

The chain couples TRBV19 to TRBJ1-5; D is possibly TRBD1 (6 bases). Germline loops: CDR1 LNHDA, CDR2 SQIVND (reference sequence). The CDR3 covers 18 residues. With 0 bases removed from V and 0 bases from J, the gap between germline ends came to 15 bases. CDR3 sequence reads: CASSIDPTQGYSNQPQHF. The CDR3 DNA reads as TGTGCCAGTAGTATAGATCCGACACAGGGATATAGCAATCAGCCCCAGCATTTT.

The chain recombines TRBV13 with TRBJ2-7, with unresolved D. V was clipped by 3 bases and J by 0 bases, with 6 bases between them. CDR1 and CDR2 (germline): PRHDT, FYEKMQ (reference sequence). The CDR3 totals 13 residues. This CDR3 is CASSFYGSYEQYF. The CDR3 DNA is TGTGCCAGCAGCTTCTACGGCTCCTACGAGCAGTACTTC.

The V call is TRBV18, the J call TRBJ2-7; TRBD2 matches at 12 bases. This CDR3 has 16 residues. Unmatched junction bases numbered 6, after V lost 6 bases and J lost 0 bases. Germline V gene lookup returns CDR1 KGHSH and CDR2 LQKENI. CDR3 bases: TGTGCCAGCTCTCCATGGACTAGCGGGACCTCCTACGAGCAGTACTTC. Its translation: CASSPWTSGTSYEQYF.

This chain uses TRBV7-8 with TRBJ1-3, with 8 bases that match TRBD1. V was clipped by 4 bases and J by 9 bases; unmatched bases: 5. Germline V gene data show CDR1 as SGHVS and CDR2 as FQNEAQ. The CDR3 length is 13 residues. CDR3 in DNA: TGTGCCAGCAGCTCACAGGGGGGTAGCACCATATATTTT. This encodes CASSSQGGSTIYF.

V is TRBV28 and J is TRBJ2-1; 8 nucleotides align to TRBD1. Per germline, CDR1 MDHEN and CDR2 SYDVKM. J lost 3 bases, V lost 6 bases, and 4 bases had no gene match. This CDR3 comprises 14 residues. DNA of the CDR3: TGTGCCAGCAGACCGACAGGGGACTACAATGAGCAGTTCTTC. Translating gives CASRPTGDYNEQFF.

The genes are TRBV18 and TRBJ1-5, with TRBD1 matching 8 bases. This CDR3 contains 15 residues. Germline CDR1 and CDR2: KGHSH and LQKENI. J was trimmed by 5 bases and V by 8 bases; bases with no gene match: 11. The CDR3 sequence is CASDQGAEVYQPQHF. CDR3 sequence (DNA): TGTGCCAGCGACCAGGGGGCGGAGGTTTATCAGCCCCAGCATTTT.

This chain connects TRBV10-1 to TRBJ1-1; 7 nucleotides align to TRBD1. This CDR3 region has 13 residues. V gave up 5 bases and J gave up 4 bases; unmatched junction bases: 4. In germline, CDR1 is WNHNN, CDR2 SYGVQD (reference sequence). The CDR3 protein is CASSTGASTEAFF. CDR3 DNA sequence: TGCGCCAGCAGTACAGGGGCGAGCACTGAAGCTTTCTTT.

The chain couples TRBV6-2 or TRBV6-3 to TRBJ2-6; 7 bases agree with TRBD1. With V trimmed by 5 bases and J by 2 bases, 3 bases remained unmatched. This CDR3 has 15 amino acids. CDR1 is MNHEY and CDR2 is SVGEGT in the germline V gene. The CDR3 nucleotides read TGTGCCAGCAGTGCCACAGGGGCTGGGGCCAACGTCCTGACTTTC. Protein product: CASSATGAGANVLTF.

This chain connects TRBV9 to TRBJ1-1, with D tentatively TRBD1 (5 bases). V gave up 4 bases and J gave up 3 bases, with 10 bases separating them. Germline V CDR1 and CDR2: SGDLS, YYNGEE. This CDR3 contains 13 residues. Written as DNA, the CDR3 is TGTGCCAGCAGCCATGACAGATACACTGAAGCTTTCTTT. This gives the protein CASSHDRYTEAFF.

V is TRBV18 and J is TRBJ1-2, with TRBD1 identical over 8 bases. From germline, CDR1 is KGHSH and CDR2 LQKENI. This CDR3 has 14 amino acids. J lost 8 bases, V lost 1 base, and 6 bases had no gene match. CDR3 protein: CASSPLEQGVGYTF. The CDR3 DNA reads TGTGCCAGCTCACCACTCGAACAGGGGGTCGGCTACACCTTC.

The chain employs TRBV25-1 and TRBJ2-3; D perhaps matches TRBD2 (6 bases). V was trimmed by 1 base and J by 6 bases, leaving 11 bases between them. Germline V gives CDR1 MGHDK, CDR2 SYGVNS. This CDR3 comprises 14 residues. CDR3 nucleotide sequence: TGTGCCAGCAGTGAATTACAGGCGGGGGATACGCAGTATTTT. Translating gives CASSELQAGDTQYF.

The V gene is TRBV2, the J gene TRBJ2-1; D unresolved. Germline CDR1 reads SNHLY; CDR2 reads FYNNEI. Trimming stripped 1 base from V and 10 bases from J, with 14 bases between. This CDR3 has 14 residues. CDR3 amino acids: CASSEVRPPGEQFF. In nucleotides, the CDR3 is TGTGCCAGCAGTGAAGTCCGACCCCCCGGGGAGCAGTTCTTC.

The chain uses TRBV27 and TRBJ1-5, with D possibly TRBD1 on 5 matching bases. Germline CDR1 is MNHEY and CDR2 is SMNVEV (reference sequence). This CDR3 contains 14 residues. V dropped 4 bases and J dropped 7 bases, with 14 bases sitting between them. DNA for the CDR3: TGTGCCAGCAGTTCCGAAGGGGCTCGGCAGCCCCAGCATTTT. Protein sequence: CASSSEGARQPQHF.

The chain employs TRBV21-1 and TRBJ2-3. TRBV21-1 is tagged as a pseudogene. There are 17 residues in the CDR3. The CDR3 here is CASSSRLLVGSTDTQYF. The CDR3, as DNA: TGTGCCAGCAGCTCCCGACTTTTAGTGGGGTCCACAGATACGCAGTATTTT.

The chain couples TRBV7-2 to TRBJ2-5; tentative D call: TRBD1 (5 bases). In germline, CDR1 is SGHTA, CDR2 FQGNSA. V lost 5 bases to trimming and J lost 1 base, with 14 bases between them. This CDR3 spans 15 amino acids. The CDR3 DNA is TGTGCCAGCAGCCCGAAGACAGTTTCCCAAGAGACCCAGTACTTC. Protein: CASSPKTVSQETQYF.

This clone was seen only once. The rearrangement links TRBV24-1 to TRBJ2-1; 10 bases are shared with TRBD2. V lost 3 bases, J lost 2 bases, and 0 bases stayed unmatched. Germline assignment: CDR1 KGHDR and CDR2 SFDVKD. The CDR3 consists of 15 residues. CDR3 DNA sequence: TGTGCCACCAGTGATAGCGGGAGGGCCTACAATGAGCAGTTCTTC. Its protein is CATSDSGRAYNEQFF.

The CDR3 region is CATSDFTQGTDTQYF. The CDR3 coding sequence is TGTGCCACCAGTGATTTTACGCAGGGAACAGATACGCAGTATTTT. This sequence joins TRBV24-1 and TRBJ2-3, with D perhaps TRBD1 (5 bases). CDR1 is KGHDR, CDR2 SFDVKD, per germline. The CDR3 totals 15 residues. Trimming removed 1 base from V and 3 bases from J, with 10 bases in between.

This rearrangement joins TRBV4-1 to TRBJ2-3, with TRBD2 matching over 7 bases. Trimming took 4 bases from V and 6 from J; bases not matched to a gene: 7. The CDR3 is 14 residues long. Germline CDR1 MGHRA, CDR2 YSYEKL. The CDR3 nucleotides read TGCGCCAGCAGCCCGGGACTATGGGCGGATACGCAGTATTTT. Its translation is CASSPGLWADTQYF.

Only one count was recorded for this clone. This chain connects TRBV6-6 to TRBJ1-5; D unresolved. Germline V gives CDR1 MNHNY, CDR2 SVGAGI (reference sequence). The CDR3 totals 14 residues. V was pared by 6 bases and J by 7 bases, with 16 bases between. The CDR3 here is CASSQGSYGQPQHF. As DNA, the CDR3 is TGTGCCAGCAGCCAAGGTTCATATGGCCAGCCCCAGCATTTT.

The V and J genes are TRBV5-1 and TRBJ1-6; 8 bases match TRBD1. The CDR3 spans 16 residues. The V and J ends lost 4 bases and 5 bases, in that order; junction bases with no gene match: 8. Germline lookup yields CDR1 SGHRS and CDR2 YFSETQ. The CDR3 sequence is CASSIERTGNNSPLHF. The DNA for the CDR3 is TGCGCCAGCAGCATAGAACGGACAGGGAATAATTCACCCCTCCACTTT.

This chain connects TRBV6-5 to TRBJ1-1; tentatively, D is TRBD1 (5 bases). Trimming pared 7 bases from V and 1 base from J, leaving 10 bases between. This CDR3 region has 13 residues. Germline assignment: CDR1 MNHEY and CDR2 SVGAGI. Written as DNA, the CDR3 is TGTGCCAGCACGGGGGGACCGAACACTGAAGCTTTCTTT. This codes for CASTGGPNTEAFF.

V is TRBV21-1 and J is TRBJ1-1. TRBV21-1 is classified as a pseudogene. The CDR3 spans 13 residues. CDR3 loop: CASSKDEGTEAFF. The DNA of the CDR3 is TGTGCCAGCAGCAAAGATGAGGGCACTGAAGCTTTCTTT.

The chain carries TRBV3-1 (or the pseudogene TRBV3-2) and TRBJ2-7, with D possibly matching TRBD1 (5 bases). This CDR3 contains 15 residues. V lost 1 base and J lost 2, with 12 bases in between. Germline CDR1 LGHDT, CDR2 YNNKEL (reference sequence). The CDR3 is CASSQAGRGTYEQYF. The CDR3 nucleotides read TGTGCCAGCAGCCAAGCCGGAAGGGGAACCTACGAGCAGTACTTC.

This clone appeared once. The genes are TRBV19 and TRBJ2-1; no firm D call. The germline V gene encodes CDR1 LNHDA and CDR2 SQIVND (reference sequence). V shed 5 bases and J shed 9 bases, with 11 bases lying between them. This CDR3 comprises 12 residues. The CDR3 nucleotides read TGTGCCAGTAGTGCTAGGGTGCCTGAGCAGTTCTTC. Translated: CASSARVPEQFF.

This rearrangement joins TRBV19 to TRBJ1-2, with D perhaps matching TRBD1 (5 bases). CDR3 length: 14 residues. The V gene's germline CDR1 is LNHDA and CDR2 SQIVND (reference sequence). Between the trimmed V and J ends, which lost 7 bases and 3 bases, there was a span of 15 bases. The CDR3 DNA reads as TGTGCCAGTAACCGACAGCTCCAGGACTATGGCTACACCTTC. It is translated as CASNRQLQDYGYTF.